The rows below give T cell receptor beta chains drawn from one sample of a study of B cell selection in AIRE deficiency. Using immunoSEQ multiplex PCR, the repertoire was profiled, and TCRdb retains in-frame clones only, with some absent. The profile shows around 26,000 clones, over 80% of them singletons. Material: CD4+CD25+ Tregs sorted from PBMCs. The receptors were gathered from a human donor in good health. CDR3s leave out the opening cysteine and the closing phenylalanine or tryptophan. A D gene is named only where the DNA matches it firmly. Only part of the rows carry a size: once, few, many, or a class if the clone is expanded.

abundance	v_gene	d_gene	j_gene	CDR3aa
.	TRBV27	TRBD1	TRBJ2-5	ASSLRQGRGGRTQY
.	TRBV28	.	TRBJ1-6	ASSPRGIGPPLH
once	TRBV18	.	TRBJ2-2	ASSPPIVYGGVDTGELF
.	TRBV28	.	TRBJ1-5	ASSLGGARQPQH
.	TRBV7-3	TRBD2	TRBJ2-3	ASSPGLAGGLDTQY
.	TRBV7-2	.	TRBJ1-5	ASSLAGFQPQH
.	TRBV6-4	TRBD2	TRBJ2-1	ASRKPGGEF
.	TRBV30	TRBD1	TRBJ2-4	AWSGYRGSKNIQY
.	TRBV6-6	.	TRBJ1-3	ASSQGHERNTIY
.	TRBV6-5	.	TRBJ1-6	ASSSGTSRGSPLH
.	TRBV20-1	.	TRBJ2-1	SARDNNEQF